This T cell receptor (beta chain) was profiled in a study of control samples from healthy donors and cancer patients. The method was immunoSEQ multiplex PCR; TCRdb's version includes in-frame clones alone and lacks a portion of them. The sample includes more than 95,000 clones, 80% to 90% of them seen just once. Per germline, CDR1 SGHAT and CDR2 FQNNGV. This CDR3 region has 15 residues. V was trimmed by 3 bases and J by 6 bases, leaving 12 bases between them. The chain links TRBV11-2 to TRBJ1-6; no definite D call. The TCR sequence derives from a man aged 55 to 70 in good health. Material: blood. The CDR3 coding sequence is TGTGCCAGCAGCTTGGGAGGGAACGGTAATTCACCCCTCCACTTT. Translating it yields CASSLGGNGNSPLHF.